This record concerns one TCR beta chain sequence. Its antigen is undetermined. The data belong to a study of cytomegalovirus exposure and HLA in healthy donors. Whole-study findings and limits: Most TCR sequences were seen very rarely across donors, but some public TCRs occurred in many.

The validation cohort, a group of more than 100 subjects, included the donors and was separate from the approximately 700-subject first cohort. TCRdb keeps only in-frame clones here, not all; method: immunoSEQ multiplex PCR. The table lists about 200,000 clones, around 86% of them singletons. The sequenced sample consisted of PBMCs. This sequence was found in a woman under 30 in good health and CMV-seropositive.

The CDR3 spells CASSPGIKTFTEAFF. DNA of the CDR3: TGTGCCAGCAGCCCCGGGATTAAAACTTTCACTGAAGCTTTCTTT. The J gene is TRBJ1-1, the V gene TRBV5-6; D is unclear. The CDR3 is 15 residues long. V was cut by 4 bases and J by 4 bases, with 17 bases left in between. Germline V gives CDR1 SGHDT, CDR2 YYEEEE.